This TCR beta chain is from a study of molecular identifiers for immune sequencing clone quantification. MiXCR, applied by TCRdb to the PCR reads, yields one record per CDR3 protein. Here the sample spans about 640,000 distinct CDR3 sequences, 20% being singletons. Germline CDR1 and CDR2: ENHRY and SYGVKD. Germline trimming cut 8 bases from V and 8 bases from J; bases unmatched to any gene: 3. The CDR3 runs 10 residues. Study-level points and caveats: Underestimation of highly expanded clone sizes could arise where identical TCR molecules share a barcode.

This clonotype was counted only a few times. Antigen unknown. Sorted cells numbering about 20,000 to 1,100,000, with 10%, 30% or 50% RNA, yielded the naive CD8 libraries. This chain joins TRBV10-3 and TRBJ2-7; 7 bases are shared with TRBD1. This TCR was recovered from a human donor in good health. Some libraries in this study had Jurkat cell RNA spiked in. Sequenced input: naive CD8+ T cells from blood, with Jurkat cell RNA spiked in. Subset meaning: FACS-sorted CD8+CD4-CCR7+CD45RA+ naive T cells. CDR3 sequence: CAIGDRKQYF. The CDR3 DNA is TGTGCCATCGGGGACAGAAAGCAGTACTTC.